This T cell receptor (beta chain) was captured by sequencing in a study of graft-versus-host responses after intestinal transplantation. Looking at the study overall: Transplants given to recipients were multivisceral, liver-intestinal, or isolated intestinal. Every recipient had anti-thymocyte globulin induction and two to three years of tacrolimus plus steroids. Broader study findings: The recipient marrow held GvH clones, and some of them showed up first in ileum or blood. In patients with graft-donor T cell macrochimerism, allograft graft-versus-host to host-versus-graft clonal ratios were high.

This clone showed up just a few times. The target antigen is unknown. The method was immunoSEQ multiplex PCR; TCRdb's version includes in-frame clones alone and lacks a portion of them. Of just under 90,000 clones listed, 75% to 90% are singletons. Sequenced here: unstimulated CD8+ T cells sorted from spleen or lymph node cells, sampled before intestinal transplant. The clonotype was recovered from a human donor who received an intestinal transplant.

CDR3: CASSYSGGPNTEAFF. The CDR3 region has the DNA TGTGCCAGCAGTTACTCAGGGGGCCCGAACACTGAAGCTTTCTTT. The genes are TRBV6-5 and TRBJ1-1; 7 bases align to TRBD1. The CDR3 covers 15 residues. The V gene end was trimmed by 0 bases and the J gene end by 1 base; junction bases not matched to a gene: 2. Germline CDR1 and CDR2: MNHEY and SVGAGI.